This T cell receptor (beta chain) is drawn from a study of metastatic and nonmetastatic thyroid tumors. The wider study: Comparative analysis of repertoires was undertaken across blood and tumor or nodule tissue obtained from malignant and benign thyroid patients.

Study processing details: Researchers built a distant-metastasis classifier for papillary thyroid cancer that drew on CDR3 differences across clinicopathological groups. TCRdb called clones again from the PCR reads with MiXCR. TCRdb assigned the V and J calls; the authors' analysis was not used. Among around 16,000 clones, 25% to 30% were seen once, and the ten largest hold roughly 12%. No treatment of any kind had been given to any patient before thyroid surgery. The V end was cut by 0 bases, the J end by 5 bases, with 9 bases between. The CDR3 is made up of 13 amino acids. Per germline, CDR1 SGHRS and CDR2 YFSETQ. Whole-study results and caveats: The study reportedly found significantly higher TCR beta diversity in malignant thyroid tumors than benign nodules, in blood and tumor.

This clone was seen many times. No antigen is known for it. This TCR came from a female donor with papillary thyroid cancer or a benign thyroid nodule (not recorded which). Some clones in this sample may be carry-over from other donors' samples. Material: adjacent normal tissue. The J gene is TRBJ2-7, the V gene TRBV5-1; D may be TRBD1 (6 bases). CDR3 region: CASSLAGAHEQYF. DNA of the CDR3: TGCGCCAGCAGCTTGGCAGGGGCCCACGAGCAGTACTTC.